Each of the 14 T cell receptor beta chains below was sequenced from the same sample in a study of CD8+ T cells in alopecia areata. Sequencing used cDNA as its template, made by extracting RNA and reverse transcribing it. Only in-frame clones appear in the TCRdb table, and some are missing; sequencing was by immunoSEQ multiplex PCR. The table has 150,000 to 200,000 clones, 55% seen once. Sequenced sample: CD4+ T cells sorted from blood. All receptors derive from a human donor in good health.

The genes are TRBV5-1 and TRBJ2-2; no clear D gene. The CDR3 consists of 12 residues. The V gene lost 0 bases and the J gene lost 7 bases, with 4 bases spanning the gap. In germline, CDR1 is SGHRS, CDR2 YFSETQ. The CDR3 loop reads CASSLAIGELFF. The CDR3 DNA is TGCGCCAGCAGCTTGGCCATCGGGGAGCTGTTTTTT.

This clone has a count of ten or more. The chain uses TRBV19 and TRBJ1-5; a possible D gene is TRBD1 (6 bases). In germline, CDR1 is LNHDA, CDR2 SQIVND (reference sequence). The CDR3 runs to 16 residues. V gave up 5 bases and J gave up 7 bases, with 21 bases separating them. CDR3 DNA: TGTGCCAGTAGTGACCGGGACACGGAGGGAGGACAGCCCCAGCATTTT. Residues: CASSDRDTEGGQPQHF.

The genes are TRBV29-1 and TRBJ2-1, with 7 bases lining up with TRBD2. The CDR3 has 17 amino acids. With 4 bases clipped from V and 7 bases from J, the junction kept 19 bases outside the gene matches. Germline loops: CDR1 SQVTM, CDR2 ANQGSEA. DNA for the CDR3: TGCAGCGTTGCCACATGGGTCTCGGCGGGGGTTTCAAATGAGCAGTTCTTC. Its protein product is CSVATWVSAGVSNEQFF.

V is TRBV29-1 and J is TRBJ1-2; no reliable D call. The CDR3 sequence is 15 residues long. V was shortened by 3 bases and J by 0 bases, with 14 bases between the two germline ends. Germline CDR1 is SQVTM and CDR2 is ANQGSEA. The CDR3 coding sequence is TGCAGCGTTGACAAGAGGGCGGGAACTAACTATGGCTACACCTTC. Its translation: CSVDKRAGTNYGYTF.

This clone has just one count. This chain uses TRBV30 with TRBJ2-2; D perhaps matches TRBD1 (6 bases). The CDR3 sequence is 14 residues long. CDR1 is GTSNPN, CDR2 SVGIG, per germline (reference sequence). Trimming cost V 4 bases and J 5 bases, with 14 bases left between them. The CDR3 bases are TGTGCCTGGACTCCCGGGCAGGGGACCGGGGAGCTGTTTTTT. Amino acids: CAWTPGQGTGELFF.

The CDR3 region is CASSYRELDTQYF. The CDR3 DNA is TGCGCCAGCAGTTACCGGGAGTTGGATACGCAGTATTTT. The chain recombines TRBV5-1 with TRBJ2-3, with TRBD2 as a possible D gene (6 bases). Germline V lookup: CDR1 SGHRS, CDR2 YFSETQ. The length of the CDR3 is 13 residues. V was clipped by 5 bases and J by 6 bases, with 13 bases between them.

The V call is TRBV5-1, the J call TRBJ2-7; a weak D match, TRBD2 (5 bases). This CDR3 comprises 12 residues. Germline V gives CDR1 SGHRS, CDR2 YFSETQ. V dropped 5 bases and J dropped 5 bases, with 11 bases sitting between them. CDR3 loop: CASRGSGNEQYF. In nucleotides, the CDR3 is TGCGCCAGCAGAGGGTCGGGGAACGAGCAGTACTTC. Full variable domain (remainder filled in from reference TRBV5-1 and TRBJ2-7): KAGVTQTPRYLIKTRGQQVTLSCSPISGHRSVSWYQQTPGQGLQFLFEYFSETQRNKGNFPGRFSGRQFSNSRSEMNVSTLELGDSALYLCASRGSGNEQYFGPGTRLTVT.

V gene TRBV29-1 combines with J gene TRBJ1-5; D not certain. V lost 6 bases to trimming and J lost 5 bases, with 20 bases between them. The CDR3 contains 15 residues. Germline CDR1 SQVTM, CDR2 ANQGSEA. As DNA, the CDR3 is TGCAGCGTCACAACGTCTCTCATTGGGGATCAGCCCCAGCATTTT. The encoded protein is CSVTTSLIGDQPQHF.

V gene TRBV30 combines with J gene TRBJ1-2; the D is unclear. Germline V gene data show CDR1 as GTSNPN and CDR2 as SVGIG (reference sequence). This CDR3 is 13 amino acids long. V lost 3 bases and J lost 2, with 10 bases in between. The CDR3 reads CAWSHGVNYGYTF. The CDR3, as DNA: TGTGCCTGGAGCCACGGGGTAAACTATGGCTACACCTTC.

V and J are TRBV29-1 and TRBJ2-1; 8 bases are a match to TRBD2. Germline V gene data show CDR1 as SQVTM and CDR2 as ANQGSEA. Trimming removed 4 bases from V and 3 bases from J; junction bases left unmatched: 17. This CDR3 comprises 18 residues. The CDR3 nucleotides are TGCAGCGTTGGAGGAGTCGTACTAGCGGCCTCTTACTACAATGAGCAGTTCTTC. This codes for CSVGGVVLAASYYNEQFF.

The CDR3, as DNA: TGTGCCAGCAGCTCCGTGTCTAGAGCGGGAGGTCGCAATGAGCAGTTCTTC. This encodes CASSSVSRAGGRNEQFF. The chain carries TRBV11-2 and TRBJ2-1; 9 bases align to TRBD2. V trimming: 4 bases; J trimming: 6 bases; junction bases outside the gene matches: 13. CDR3 length equals 17 residues. Germline CDR1 is SGHAT and CDR2 is FQNNGV.

This clone was counted a few times. The V and J genes are TRBV27 and TRBJ2-1, with 7 bases identical to TRBD2. The CDR3 is 12 amino acids. The trim removed 4 bases at V and 12 bases at J, leaving 6 bases unmatched. Per the germline V gene, CDR1 is MNHEY and CDR2 is SMNVEV (reference sequence). CDR3 DNA: TGTGCCAGCAGTTATGGGGGGGACTCGCAGTTCTTC. Translated: CASSYGGDSQFF.

V gene TRBV4-1 combines with J gene TRBJ2-2; 13 nucleotides line up with TRBD2. Trimming at V came to 4 bases and at J to 8 bases, leaving 7 bases not matched to a gene. The V gene's germline CDR1 is MGHRA and CDR2 YSYEKL. The CDR3 spans 16 residues. CDR3 residues: CASSPLTSGRSGELFF. The CDR3 bases are TGCGCCAGCAGCCCCTTGACTAGCGGGAGGTCGGGGGAGCTGTTTTTT.

The rearrangement joins TRBV29-1 to TRBJ2-1, with TRBD2 identical over 9 bases. CDR3 length equals 13 residues. V shed 3 bases, J shed 12 bases, and the junction held 9 bases outside the gene matches. The germline V gene encodes CDR1 SQVTM and CDR2 ANQGSEA. The CDR3 DNA reads as TGCAGCGTTGAGTGGCTAGCGGGACAACCGCAGTTCTTC. Translating gives CSVEWLAGQPQFF.